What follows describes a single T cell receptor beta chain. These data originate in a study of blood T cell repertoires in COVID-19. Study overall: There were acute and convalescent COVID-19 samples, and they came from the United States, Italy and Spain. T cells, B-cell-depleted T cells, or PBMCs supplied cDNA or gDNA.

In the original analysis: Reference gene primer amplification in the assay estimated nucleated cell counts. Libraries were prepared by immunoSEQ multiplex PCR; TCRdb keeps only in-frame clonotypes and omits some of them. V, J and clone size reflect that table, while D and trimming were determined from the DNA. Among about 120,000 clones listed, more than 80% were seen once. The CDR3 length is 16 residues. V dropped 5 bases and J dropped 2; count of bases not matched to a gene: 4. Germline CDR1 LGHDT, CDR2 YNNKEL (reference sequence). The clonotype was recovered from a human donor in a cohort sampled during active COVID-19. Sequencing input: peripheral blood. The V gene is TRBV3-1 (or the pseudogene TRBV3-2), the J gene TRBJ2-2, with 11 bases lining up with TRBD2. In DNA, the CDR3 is TGTGCCAGCAGCAAAACTAGCGGGGGTAACACCGGGGAGCTGTTTTTT. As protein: CASSKTSGGNTGELFF.